Here is one TCR beta chain with its context. Its specificity is not known. The sample originates from a study of monozygotic twins with inflammatory bowel disease. Study results and limitations: Among IBD patients, fewer clonotypes were shared with others than among healthy twins, especially with disease activity. Any single strong signal or clonotype tied to IBD lacked support.

TCRdb re-called the 5' RACE reads and catalogs CDR3 proteins one per entry, DNA excluded. The sample holds 400,000 to 500,000 distinct CDR3 sequences. Germline V gene lookup returns CDR1 SGHTA and CDR2 FQGNSA. The CDR3 is made up of 14 amino acids. The TCR originated in a human donor with ulcerative colitis or Crohn's disease, or a healthy co-twin of an affected twin (not recorded which). This rearrangement joins TRBV7-2 to TRBJ2-3. Material: blood. CDR3 loop: CASSLVGNTDTQYF.